The sequence of this T cell receptor (beta chain) was determined in a study of yellow fever vaccine responses in identical twins. General observations from the study: Reportedly, the response of twins' T cells to the vaccine seemed partly convergent, partly personalized.

TCRdb ran MiXCR on the RT-PCR reads and lists one entry per CDR3 protein. The profile covers about 6,900 distinct CDR3 sequences, with roughly 84% appearing a single time and 3.4% taken by the ten largest. In germline, CDR1 is SGHNT, CDR2 YYREEE (reference sequence). This CDR3 is built from 16 residues. The ends lost 2 bases at V and 7 bases at J; junction bases unmatched: 11. This clonotype was seen a few times. Its cognate antigen is unknown. This sequence was found in a woman between 18 and 29 years old who received the yellow fever vaccine. The sample consisted of T cells from blood (PBMCs), unsorted or a sorted subset (not recorded which), taken before or after yellow fever vaccination (not recorded which). The chain has TRBV5-4 and TRBJ1-2, with 10 bases that match TRBD1. This CDR3 is CASSLPNAGQGVGYTF. CDR3 in DNA: TGTGCCAGCAGCTTACCGAATGCCGGACAGGGGGTTGGCTACACCTTC.